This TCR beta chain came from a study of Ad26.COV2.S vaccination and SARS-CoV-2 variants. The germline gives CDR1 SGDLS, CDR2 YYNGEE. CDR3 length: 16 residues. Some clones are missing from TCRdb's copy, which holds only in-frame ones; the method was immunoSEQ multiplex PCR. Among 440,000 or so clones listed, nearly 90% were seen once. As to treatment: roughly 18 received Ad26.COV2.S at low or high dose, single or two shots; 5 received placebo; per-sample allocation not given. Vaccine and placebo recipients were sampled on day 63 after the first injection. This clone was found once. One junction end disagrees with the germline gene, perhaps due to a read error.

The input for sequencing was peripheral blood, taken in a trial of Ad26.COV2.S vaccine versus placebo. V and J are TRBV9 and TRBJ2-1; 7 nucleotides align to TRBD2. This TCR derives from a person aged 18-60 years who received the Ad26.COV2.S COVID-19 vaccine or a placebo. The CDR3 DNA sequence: TGTGCTAGCAGCACGTCGGGAGGCACCTCCTACAATGAGCAGTTCTTC. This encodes CASSTSGGTSYNEQFF.